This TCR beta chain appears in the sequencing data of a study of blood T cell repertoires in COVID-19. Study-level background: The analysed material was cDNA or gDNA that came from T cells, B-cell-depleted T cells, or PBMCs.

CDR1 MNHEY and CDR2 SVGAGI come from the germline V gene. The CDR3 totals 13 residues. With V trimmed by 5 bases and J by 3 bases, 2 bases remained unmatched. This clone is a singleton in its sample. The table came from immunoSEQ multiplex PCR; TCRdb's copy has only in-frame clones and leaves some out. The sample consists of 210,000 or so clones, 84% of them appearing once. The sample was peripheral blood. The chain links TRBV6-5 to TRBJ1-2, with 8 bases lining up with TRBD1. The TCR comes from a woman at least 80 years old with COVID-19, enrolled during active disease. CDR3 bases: TGTGCCAGCAGTCCGACAGGGGACTATGGCTACACCTTC. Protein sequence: CASSPTGDYGYTF.